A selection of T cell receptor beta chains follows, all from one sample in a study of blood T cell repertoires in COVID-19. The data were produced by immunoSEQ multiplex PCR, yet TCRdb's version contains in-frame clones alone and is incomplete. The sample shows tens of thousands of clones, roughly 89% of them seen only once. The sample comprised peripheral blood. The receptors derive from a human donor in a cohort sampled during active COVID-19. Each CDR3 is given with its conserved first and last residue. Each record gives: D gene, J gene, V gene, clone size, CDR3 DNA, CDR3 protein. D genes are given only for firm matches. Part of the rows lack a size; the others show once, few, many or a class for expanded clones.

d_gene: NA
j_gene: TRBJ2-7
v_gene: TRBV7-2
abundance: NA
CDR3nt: TGTGCCAGCAGCCCGGAGAATTACGAGCAGTACTTC
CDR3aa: CASSPENYEQYF

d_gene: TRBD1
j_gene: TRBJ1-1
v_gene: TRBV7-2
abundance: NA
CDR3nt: TGTGCCAGCAGCTTAGGTTTTCGGGGACAGGGAACGACTGAAGCTTTCTTT
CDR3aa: CASSLGFRGQGTTEAFF

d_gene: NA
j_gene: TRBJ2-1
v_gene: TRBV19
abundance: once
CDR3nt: TGTGCCAGTAGTATTTGGGGGGATGAGCAGTTCTTC
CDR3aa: CASSIWGDEQFF

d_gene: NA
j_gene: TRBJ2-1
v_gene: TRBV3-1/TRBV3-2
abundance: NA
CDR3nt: TGTGCCAGCAGCCGCGCAGGGTTCTCCTACAATGAGCAGTTCTTC
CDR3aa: CASSRAGFSYNEQFF

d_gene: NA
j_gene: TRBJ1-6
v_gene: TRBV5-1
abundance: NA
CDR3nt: TGCGCCAGCAGCTTGGCAGGGCCATATAATTCACCCCTCCACTTT
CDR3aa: CASSLAGPYNSPLHF

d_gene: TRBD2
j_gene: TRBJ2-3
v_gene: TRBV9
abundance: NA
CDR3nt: TGTGCCAGCAGCGGGGGACTAGCGGGAGATACGCAGTATTTT
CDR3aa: CASSGGLAGDTQYF

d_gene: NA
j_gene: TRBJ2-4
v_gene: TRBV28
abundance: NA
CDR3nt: TGTGCCGGCAGTTTGGCTAGCTTCAACATTCAGTACTTC
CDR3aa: CAGSLASFNIQYF

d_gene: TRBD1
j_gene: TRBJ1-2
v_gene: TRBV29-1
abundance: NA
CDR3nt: TGCAGCGTGGCCGACAGGGGATATAACTATGGCTACACCTTC
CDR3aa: CSVADRGYNYGYTF

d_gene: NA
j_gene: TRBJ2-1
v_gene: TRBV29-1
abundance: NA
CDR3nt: TGCAGCGTTCGATTAGCCGCCGGGGAGGCGTACAATGAGCAGTTCTTC
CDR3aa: CSVRLAAGEAYNEQFF

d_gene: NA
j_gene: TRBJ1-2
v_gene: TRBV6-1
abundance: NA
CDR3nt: TGTGCCAGCAGTGAAGGCTCAGGGAACTATGGCTACACCTTC
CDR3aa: CASSEGSGNYGYTF

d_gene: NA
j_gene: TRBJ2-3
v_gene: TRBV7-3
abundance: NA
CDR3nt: TGTGCCAGCAGCTCCGTTCGAGATACGCAGTATTTT
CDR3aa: CASSSVRDTQYF

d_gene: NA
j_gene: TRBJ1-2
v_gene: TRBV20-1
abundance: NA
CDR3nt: TGCAGTGCTAGTCCAGTGGACTATGGCTACACCTTC
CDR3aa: CSASPVDYGYTF

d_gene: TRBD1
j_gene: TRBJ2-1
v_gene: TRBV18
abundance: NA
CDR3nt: TGTGCCAGCTCACCATTTTCGCCCGGGACAGCCTACAATGAGCAGTTCTTC
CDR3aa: CASSPFSPGTAYNEQFF

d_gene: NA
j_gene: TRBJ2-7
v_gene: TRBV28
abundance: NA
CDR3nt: TGTGCCAGCAGTTTAAGAGTCCCCGTCTACGAGCAGTACTTC
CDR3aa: CASSLRVPVYEQYF

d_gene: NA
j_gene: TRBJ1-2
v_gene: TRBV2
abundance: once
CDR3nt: TGTGCCAGCAGTGAAGGGGAGTCCTATGGCTACACCTTC
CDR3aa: CASSEGESYGYTF

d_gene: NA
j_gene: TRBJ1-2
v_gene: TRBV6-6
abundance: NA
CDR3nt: TGTGCCAGCAGTCCTGGGGAGGAGGAGGGTTCGCTATATGGCTACACCTTC
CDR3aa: CASSPGEEEGSLYGYTF

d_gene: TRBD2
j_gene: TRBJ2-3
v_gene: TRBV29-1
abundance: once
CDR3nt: TGCAGCGTCCCACTAGCGGGAGGGCCCTCAGATACGCAGTATTTT
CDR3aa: CSVPLAGGPSDTQYF

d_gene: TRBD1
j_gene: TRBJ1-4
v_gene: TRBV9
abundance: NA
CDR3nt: TGTGCCAGCAGCGTAGAGGGACAGGGACCAACTAATGAAAAACTGTTTTTT
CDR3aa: CASSVEGQGPTNEKLFF

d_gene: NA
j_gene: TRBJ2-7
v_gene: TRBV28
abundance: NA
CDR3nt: TGTGCCAGCAGTTCTCTTAACTACGAGCAGTACTTC
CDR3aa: CASSSLNYEQYF

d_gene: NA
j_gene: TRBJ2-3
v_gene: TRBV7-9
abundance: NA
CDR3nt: TGTGCCAGCAGCTTAGGAGAGGGGGTGGCAACAGATACGCAGTATTTT
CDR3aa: CASSLGEGVATDTQYF

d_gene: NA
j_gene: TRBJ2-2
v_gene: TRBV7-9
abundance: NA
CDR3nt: TGTGCCAGCAGCCCTTCGGGGTTGGCCGGGGAGCTGTTTTTT
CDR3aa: CASSPSGLAGELFF

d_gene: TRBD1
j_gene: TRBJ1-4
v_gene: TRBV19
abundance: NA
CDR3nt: TGTGCCAGTAGTATCCACAGGGGTACTAATGAAAAACTGTTTTTT
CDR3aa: CASSIHRGTNEKLFF

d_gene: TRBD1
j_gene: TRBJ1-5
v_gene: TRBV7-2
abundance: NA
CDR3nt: TGTGCCAGCAGCTCGGACAGGCTCAGTCAGCCCCAGCATTTT
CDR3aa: CASSSDRLSQPQHF

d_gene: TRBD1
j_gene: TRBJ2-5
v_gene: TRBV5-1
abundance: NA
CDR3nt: TGCGCCAGCTCTGAACCGACAGGGCCAGAGACCCAGTACTTC
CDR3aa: CASSEPTGPETQYF

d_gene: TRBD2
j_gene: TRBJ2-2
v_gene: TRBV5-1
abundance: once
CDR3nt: TGCGCCAGCAGCTTGGGACTAGCGGTAAACACCGGGGAGCTGTTTTTT
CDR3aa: CASSLGLAVNTGELFF

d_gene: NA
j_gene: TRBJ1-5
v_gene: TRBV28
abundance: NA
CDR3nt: TGTGCCAGCAGACGATCAGGGTTGGCGGGCAATCAGCCCCAGCATTTT
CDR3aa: CASRRSGLAGNQPQHF

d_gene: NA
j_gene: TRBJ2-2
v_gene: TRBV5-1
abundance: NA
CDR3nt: TGCGCCAGCAGGGATACAGGGAGCACCGGGGAGCTGTTTTTT
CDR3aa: CASRDTGSTGELFF

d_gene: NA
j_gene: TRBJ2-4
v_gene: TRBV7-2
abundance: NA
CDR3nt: TGTGCCAGCAGCTTAGTAGACACGATAGCCAAAAACATTCAGTACTTC
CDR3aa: CASSLVDTIAKNIQYF

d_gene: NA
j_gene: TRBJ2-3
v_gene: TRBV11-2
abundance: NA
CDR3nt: TGTGCCAGCAGCTTAGTATTGGGGGAGGGGGGCACAGATACGCAGTATTTT
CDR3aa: CASSLVLGEGGTDTQYF

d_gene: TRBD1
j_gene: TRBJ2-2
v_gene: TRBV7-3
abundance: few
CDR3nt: TGTGCCAGCAGCTGGACAGGGGGAGTGGGGGAGCTGTTTTTT
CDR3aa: CASSWTGGVGELFF

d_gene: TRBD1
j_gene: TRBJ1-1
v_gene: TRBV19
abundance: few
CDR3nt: TGTGCCAGGAGACAGGGGGCCACTGAAGCTTTCTTT
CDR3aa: CARRQGATEAFF